This T cell receptor beta chain was captured in a study of identical twins. General study results and limits: In cord blood, abundant beta clonotypes had fewer insertions; memory showed no trend.

There are many counts of this clonotype. Its antigen is unidentified. A single record per CDR3 protein comes from TCRdb applying MiXCR to the 5' RACE reads. The sample includes some 500,000 distinct CDR3 sequences, 22% of them seen just once. The germline gives CDR1 SGHTA, CDR2 FQGNSA. V shed 4 bases, J shed 7 bases, and the junction held 1 base outside the gene matches. The CDR3 runs 12 residues. These data were also filed under a second study, of T cells expressing NK-cell markers. That work states: Repertoire data for TCR beta were derived from sorted T cells (CD3+CD56+NKG2C+, CD3+CD56+NKG2C- and CD3+CD56-NKG2C+). Of eight sequenced donors, seven were HCMV-seropositive and one HCMV-seronegative. CD8+ T cells in more than five donors included dominant NKG2C+ clonotypes at about 1.0-8%.

The genes are TRBV7-2 and TRBJ2-1, with 7 nucleotides matching TRBD2. The clonotype was recovered from a woman between 18 and 29 years old in good health. Sequencing was performed on CD4+ T cells sorted from blood. The DNA for the CDR3 is TGTGCCAGCAGCTGGGGGGGGAATGAGCAGTTCTTC. It translates to CASSWGGNEQFF.